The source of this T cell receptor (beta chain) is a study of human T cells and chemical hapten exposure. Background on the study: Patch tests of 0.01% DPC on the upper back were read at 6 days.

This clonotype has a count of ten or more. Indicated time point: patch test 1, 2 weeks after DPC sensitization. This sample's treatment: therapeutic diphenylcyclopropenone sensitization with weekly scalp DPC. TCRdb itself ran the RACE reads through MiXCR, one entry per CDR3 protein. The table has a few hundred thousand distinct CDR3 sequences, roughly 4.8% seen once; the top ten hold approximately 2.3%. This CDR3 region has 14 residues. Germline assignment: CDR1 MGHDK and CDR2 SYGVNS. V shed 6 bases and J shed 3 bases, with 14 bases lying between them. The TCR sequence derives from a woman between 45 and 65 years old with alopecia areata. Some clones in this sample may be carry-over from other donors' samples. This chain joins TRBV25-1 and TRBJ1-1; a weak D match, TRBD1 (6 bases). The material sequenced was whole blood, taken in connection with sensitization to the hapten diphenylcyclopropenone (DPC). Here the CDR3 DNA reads TGTGCCAGCAGCGGTAGGGGGAAGTACACTGAAGCTTTCTTT. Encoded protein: CASSGRGKYTEAFF.